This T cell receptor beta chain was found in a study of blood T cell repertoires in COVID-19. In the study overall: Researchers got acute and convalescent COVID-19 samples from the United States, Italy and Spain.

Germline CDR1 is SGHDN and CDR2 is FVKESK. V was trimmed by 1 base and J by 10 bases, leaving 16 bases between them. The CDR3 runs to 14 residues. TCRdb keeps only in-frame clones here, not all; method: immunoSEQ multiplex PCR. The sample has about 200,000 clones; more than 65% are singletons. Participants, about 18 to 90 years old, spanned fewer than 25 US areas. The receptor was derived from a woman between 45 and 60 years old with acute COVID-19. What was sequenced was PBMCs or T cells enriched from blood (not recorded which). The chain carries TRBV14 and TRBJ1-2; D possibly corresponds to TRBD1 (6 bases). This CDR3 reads CASSQGHRVVDYTF. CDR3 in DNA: TGTGCCAGCAGCCAAGGGCACAGGGTGGTTGACTACACCTTC. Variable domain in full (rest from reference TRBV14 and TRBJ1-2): EAGVTQFPSHSVIEKGQTVTLRCDPISGHDNLYWYRRVMGKEIKFLLHFVKESKQDESGMPNNRFLAERTGGTYSTLKVQPAELEDSGVYFCASSQGHRVVDYTFGSGTRLTVV.